This entry concerns a single T cell receptor (beta chain). Its antigen remains unidentified. Within the sample, other DNA sequences also encode this same CDR3. This specimen comes from a study of shared clonotypes between healthy human individuals. Overall study results and limits: Expectations were that clonotype sharing among donors would be affected by sequencing depth. Shared across several donors were 5% to 6% of the naive CD4 clonotypes.

Deep level was the assay's run setting. Profiled with immunoSEQ multiplex PCR; TCRdb holds only in-frame clones, not every one. Among fewer than 3 million clones listed, 80% to 95% were seen once. The origin of this receptor is a young man in good health. Some clones in this sample may be carry-over from other donors' samples. Sequenced input: naive CD4+ T cells from PBMCs. Subset meaning: CD45RA+ positively selected.

The CDR3, as DNA: TGTGCCTGGAGCAGGGGCTACGAGCAGTACTTC. As protein: CAWSRGYEQYF. The rearrangement joins TRBV30 to TRBJ2-7; D possibly corresponds to TRBD1 (6 bases). CDR3 length: 11 residues. V lost 3 bases and J 3 bases, leaving 6 bases between the germline ends. Germline lookup yields CDR1 GTSNPN and CDR2 SVGIG (reference sequence).